The source of this T cell receptor beta chain is a study of T cells in localized non-small cell lung cancer. Sequencing was performed with immunoSEQ multiplex PCR; in TCRdb, only in-frame clones are kept and a portion is missing. The table includes over 15,000 clones, approximately 90% detected once. Broader study findings: Uninvolved adjacent lung had the highest recorded T cell clonality, with tumor below it.

The CDR3 has 15 residues. Germline CDR1 and CDR2: MGHRA and YSYEKL. The V and J ends lost 0 bases and 4 bases respectively, with 12 bases between them. This clone was found a few times. The antigen is unknown. The rearrangement joins TRBV4-1 to TRBJ1-2; D gene unclear. This clonotype was sampled from a male donor aged 60 or older with stage II squamous cell lung carcinoma. The material was peripheral blood, obtained before any cancer treatment. The CDR3 sequence: CASSQDGSAVYGYTF. DNA for the CDR3: TGCGCCAGCAGCCAAGATGGTTCGGCGGTCTATGGCTACACCTTC.